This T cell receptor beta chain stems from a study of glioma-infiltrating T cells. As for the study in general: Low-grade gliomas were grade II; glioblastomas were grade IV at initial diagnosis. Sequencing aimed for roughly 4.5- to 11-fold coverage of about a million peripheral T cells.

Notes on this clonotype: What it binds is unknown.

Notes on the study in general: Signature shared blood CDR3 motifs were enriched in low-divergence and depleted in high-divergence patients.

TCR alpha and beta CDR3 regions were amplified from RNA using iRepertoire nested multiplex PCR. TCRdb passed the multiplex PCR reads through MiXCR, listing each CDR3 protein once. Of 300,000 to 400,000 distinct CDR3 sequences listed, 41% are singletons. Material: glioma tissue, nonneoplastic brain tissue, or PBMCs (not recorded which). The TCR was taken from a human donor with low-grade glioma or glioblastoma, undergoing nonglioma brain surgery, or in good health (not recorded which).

The CDR3 here is CASSQVAGRTQYF. CDR3 in DNA: TGTGCCAGCAGCCAAGTTGCGGGCCGGACCCAGTACTTC. V gene TRBV14 combines with J gene TRBJ2-5; a weak D match, TRBD2 (5 bases). V gave up 1 base and J gave up 7 bases, with 10 bases separating them. The V gene's germline CDR1 is SGHDN and CDR2 FVKESK. The CDR3 totals 13 residues.